Listed here are 11 T cell receptor beta chains from one sample, sequenced in a study of lymphopenia after photon versus proton radiotherapy. TCRdb's table, derived via immunoSEQ multiplex PCR, lists solely in-frame clones and lacks some. The sample includes under 70,000 clones, about 90% of them seen just once. Sequencing used peripheral blood, obtained from a patient treated with photon-based radiotherapy. The receptors originated from a woman aged 40 to 50 with cholangiocarcinoma.

V usage is TRBV30 and J usage is TRBJ1-1; D perhaps matches TRBD1 (6 bases). This CDR3 contains 13 residues. Germline V gene sequence: CDR1 GTSNPN, CDR2 SVGIG (reference sequence). Trimming cost V 5 bases and J 1 base, with 11 bases left between them. Here the CDR3 reads CAWGSDRNTEAFF. The CDR3 DNA sequence: TGTGCCTGGGGATCGGACAGGAACACTGAAGCTTTCTTT.

The chain couples TRBV6-5 to TRBJ1-1; TRBD1 might be the D (6 bases). CDR1 is MNHEY, CDR2 SVGAGI, per germline. CDR3 size: 14 residues. The ends were cut back, 5 bases at V and 4 bases at J, with 14 bases in the middle. The CDR3 DNA reads as TGTGCCAGCAGTAGGAACAGGGTGGGCACTGAAGCTTTCTTT. This encodes CASSRNRVGTEAFF.

Relative to its sample, this clone is medium-sized (0.01 to 0.1%). The chain recombines TRBV6-1 with TRBJ1-2; TRBD1 aligns across 9 bases. The CDR3 length is 14 residues. The ends lost 3 bases at V and 8 bases at J; junction bases unmatched: 7. CDR1 and CDR2 from the germline V gene are MNHNS and SASEGT. The CDR3 sequence: CASSDGDRVYGYTF. The CDR3 DNA sequence: TGTGCCAGCAGTGATGGGGACAGGGTGTACGGCTACACCTTC.

This chain uses TRBV10-3 with TRBJ1-4, with D tentatively TRBD1 (6 bases). The CDR3 spans 15 residues. CDR1 and CDR2 from the germline V gene are ENHRY and SYGVKD. The V end lost 8 bases, the J end lost 1 base, and 14 bases lay between the germline ends. CDR3 in DNA: TGTGCCATCGGGTCCCAACAGGGAACTAATGAAAAACTGTTTTTT. Translating it yields CAIGSQQGTNEKLFF.

V is TRBV6-4 and J is TRBJ2-2; 7 bases agree with TRBD2. Germline loops: CDR1 MRHNA, CDR2 SNTAGT. The CDR3 is 14 amino acids. Germline trimming cut 6 bases from V and 1 base from J; bases unmatched to any gene: 2. CDR3 in amino acids: CASRVAGNTGELFF. For the CDR3, the DNA is TGTGCCAGCAGAGTAGCGGGGAACACCGGGGAGCTGTTTTTT.

The chain employs TRBV6-5 and TRBJ2-7, with a possible D match to TRBD2 (6 bases). The length of the CDR3 is 15 residues. The V end lost 5 bases, the J end lost 7 bases, and 21 bases lay between the germline ends. CDR1 and CDR2 (germline): MNHEY, SVGAGI. The CDR3 here is CASSKEGILAREQYF. In DNA form, the CDR3 reads TGTGCCAGCAGTAAGGAGGGAATCCTCGCTAGAGAGCAGTACTTC.

V is TRBV7-9 and J is TRBJ1-4; possibly TRBD1 for D (5 bases). The germline V and J ends were trimmed by 2 bases and 2 bases, with 21 bases remaining between them. This CDR3 region has 19 residues. Germline loops: CDR1 SEHNR, CDR2 FQNEAQ (reference sequence). The CDR3 DNA sequence: TGTGCCAGCAGCTTATCCCCTCTGGGCAGGGCTGTGACTAATGAAAAACTGTTTTTT. Translating it yields CASSLSPLGRAVTNEKLFF.

This clone was seen only a few times. The chain carries TRBV11-2 and TRBJ1-2, with D uncertain. Germline CDR1 is SGHAT and CDR2 is FQNNGV. CDR3 length: 13 residues. V lost 0 bases to trimming and J lost 5 bases, with 7 bases between them. The CDR3 region has the DNA TGTGCCAGCAGCTTAGACAGGAATTATGGCTACACCTTC. Encoded protein: CASSLDRNYGYTF.

This chain uses TRBV18 with TRBJ1-3; no clear D. In germline, CDR1 is KGHSH, CDR2 LQKENI. V was clipped by 2 bases and J by 5 bases, with 22 bases between them. The CDR3 consists of 18 residues. CDR3 bases: TGTGCCAGCTCACCAATTAGTGCCCTCTTTACTTCGCGAAACACCATATATTTT. It yields the protein CASSPISALFTSRNTIYF.

This chain links TRBV11-2 with TRBJ2-7, with 7 bases lining up with TRBD2. Germline V CDR1 and CDR2: SGHAT, FQNNGV. This CDR3 is built from 15 residues. V shed 1 base and J 2 bases; nucleotides not matched to a gene: 5. As DNA, the CDR3 is TGTGCCAGCAGCTTAGCAGAGCGGGGCCCCTACGAGCAGTACTTC. Residues: CASSLAERGPYEQYF.

The chain carries TRBV4-1 and TRBJ2-1; 7 positions match TRBD1. With 0 bases clipped from V and 4 bases from J, the junction kept 12 bases outside the gene matches. CDR1 and CDR2 from the germline V gene are MGHRA and YSYEKL. There are 18 residues in the CDR3. CDR3 loop: CASSQDQGRGSWYNEQFF. CDR3 DNA sequence: TGCGCCAGCAGCCAAGATCAGGGCAGGGGGTCTTGGTACAATGAGCAGTTCTTC.